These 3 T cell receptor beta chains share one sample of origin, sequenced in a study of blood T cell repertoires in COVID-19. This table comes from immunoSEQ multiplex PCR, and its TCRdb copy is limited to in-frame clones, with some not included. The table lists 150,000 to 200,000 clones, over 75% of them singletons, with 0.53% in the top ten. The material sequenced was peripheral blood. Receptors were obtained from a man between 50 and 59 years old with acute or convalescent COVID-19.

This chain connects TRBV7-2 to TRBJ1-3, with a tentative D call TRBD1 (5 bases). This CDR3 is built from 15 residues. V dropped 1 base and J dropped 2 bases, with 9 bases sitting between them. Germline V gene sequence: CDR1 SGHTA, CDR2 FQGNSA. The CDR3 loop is CASSLVAGPGNTIYF. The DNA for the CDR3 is TGTGCCAGCAGCTTAGTTGCAGGGCCTGGAAACACCATATATTTT. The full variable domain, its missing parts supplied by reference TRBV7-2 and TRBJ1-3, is GAGVSQSPSNKVTEKGKDVELRCDPISGHTALYWYRQSLGQGLEFLIYFQGNSAPDKSGLPSDRFSAERTGGSVSTLTIQRTQQEDSAVYLCASSLVAGPGNTIYFGEGSWLTVV.

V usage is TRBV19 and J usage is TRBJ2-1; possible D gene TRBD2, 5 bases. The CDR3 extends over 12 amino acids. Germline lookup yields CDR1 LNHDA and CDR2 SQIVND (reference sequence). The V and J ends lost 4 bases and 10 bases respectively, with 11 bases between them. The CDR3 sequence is CASSRRTSEQFF. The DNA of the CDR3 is TGTGCCAGTAGTAGGAGGACCAGCGAGCAGTTCTTC.

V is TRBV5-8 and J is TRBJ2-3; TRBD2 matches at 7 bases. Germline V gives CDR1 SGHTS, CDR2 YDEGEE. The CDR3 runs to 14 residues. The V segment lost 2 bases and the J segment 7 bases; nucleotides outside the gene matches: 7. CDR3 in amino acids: CASSFGGSGYTQYF. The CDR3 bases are TGTGCCAGCAGCTTTGGCGGGAGTGGGTATACGCAGTATTTT.